The TCR beta chain described here comes from a study of T cell repertoires in cytomegalovirus infection. Germline assignment: CDR1 SGHTA and CDR2 FQGNSA. V was clipped by 2 bases and J by 5 bases; unmatched bases: 6. CDR3 length: 16 residues. Notes on the study in general: Using cumulative public TCR beta family frequency, the authors identified those who carried CMV together with the relevant HLA. The study found HLA-C-restricted CMV-specific TCR beta clonotypes dominating the ex vivo response.

This clonotype was counted at least ten times. What it binds is not known. Each CDR3 protein is one row after TCRdb ran MiXCR on the reads. The sample gives a few hundred thousand distinct CDR3 sequences, more than 8% of which show up once; 3.5% to 4.5% is in the top ten. The clonotype comes from a human donor in good health (CMV status not recorded). Some clones in this sample may be carry-over from other donors' samples. V usage is TRBV7-2 and J usage is TRBJ2-1; 10 bases line up with TRBD2. The sample taken for sequencing was PBMCs. CDR3 in DNA: TGTGCCAGCAGCTTATCGAGGACTAGCGGCCACAATGAGCAGTTCTTC. As protein: CASSLSRTSGHNEQFF.